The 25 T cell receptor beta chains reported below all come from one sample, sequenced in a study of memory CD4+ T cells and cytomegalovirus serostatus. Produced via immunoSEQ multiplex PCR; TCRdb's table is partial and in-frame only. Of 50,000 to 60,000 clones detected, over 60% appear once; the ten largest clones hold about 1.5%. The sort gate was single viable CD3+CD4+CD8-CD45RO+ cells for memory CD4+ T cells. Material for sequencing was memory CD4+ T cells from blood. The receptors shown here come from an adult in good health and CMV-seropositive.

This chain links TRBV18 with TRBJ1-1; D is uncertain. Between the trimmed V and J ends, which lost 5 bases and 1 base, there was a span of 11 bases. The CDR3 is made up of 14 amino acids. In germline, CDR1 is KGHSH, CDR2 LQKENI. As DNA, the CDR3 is TGTGCCAGCTCAGAAGGGATCAGGAACACTGAAGCTTTCTTT. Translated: CASSEGIRNTEAFF.

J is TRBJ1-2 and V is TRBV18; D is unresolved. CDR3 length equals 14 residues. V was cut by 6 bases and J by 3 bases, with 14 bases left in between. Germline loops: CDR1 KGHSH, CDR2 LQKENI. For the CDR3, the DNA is TGTGCCAGCTCCCAAGACGACGGCTACTATGGCTACACCTTC. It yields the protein CASSQDDGYYGYTF.

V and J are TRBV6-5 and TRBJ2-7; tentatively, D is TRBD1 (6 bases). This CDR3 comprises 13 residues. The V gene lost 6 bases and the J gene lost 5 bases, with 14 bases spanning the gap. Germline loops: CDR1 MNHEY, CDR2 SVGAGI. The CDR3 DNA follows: TGTGCCAGCAGAGCACGGACAGTTAACGAGCAGTACTTC. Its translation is CASRARTVNEQYF.

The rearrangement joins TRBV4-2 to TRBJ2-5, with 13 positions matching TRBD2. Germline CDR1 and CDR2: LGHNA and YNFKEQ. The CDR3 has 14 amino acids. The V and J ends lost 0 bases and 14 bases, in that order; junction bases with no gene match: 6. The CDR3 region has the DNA TGTGCCAGCAGCCAAGAAACTAGCGGGGGGGCTATATACTTC. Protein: CASSQETSGGAIYF.

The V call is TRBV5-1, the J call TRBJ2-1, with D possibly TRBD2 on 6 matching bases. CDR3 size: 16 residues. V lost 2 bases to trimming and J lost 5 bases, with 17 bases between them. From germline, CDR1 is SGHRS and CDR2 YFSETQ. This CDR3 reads CASSLPTVGGHNEQFF. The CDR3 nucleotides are TGCGCCAGCAGCTTACCGACAGTCGGAGGGCACAATGAGCAGTTCTTC.

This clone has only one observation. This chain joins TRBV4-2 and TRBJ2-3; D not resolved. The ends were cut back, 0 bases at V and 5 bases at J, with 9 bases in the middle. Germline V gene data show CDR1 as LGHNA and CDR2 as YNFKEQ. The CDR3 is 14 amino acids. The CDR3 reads CASSQESLKDTQYF. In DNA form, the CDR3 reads TGTGCCAGCAGCCAAGAGTCCCTTAAAGATACGCAGTATTTT.

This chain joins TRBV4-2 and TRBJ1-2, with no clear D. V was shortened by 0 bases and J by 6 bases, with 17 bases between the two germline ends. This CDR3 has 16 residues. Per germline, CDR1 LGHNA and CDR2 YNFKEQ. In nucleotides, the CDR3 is TGTGCCAGCAGCCAAGACGGGTTCGGCGCTGACGATGGCTACACCTTC. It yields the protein CASSQDGFGADDGYTF.

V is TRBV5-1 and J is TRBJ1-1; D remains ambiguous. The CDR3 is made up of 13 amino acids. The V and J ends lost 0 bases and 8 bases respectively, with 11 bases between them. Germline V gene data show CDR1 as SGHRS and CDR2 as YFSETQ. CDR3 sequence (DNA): TGCGCCAGCAGCTTGGACTTGGGGAGGGAAGCTTTCTTT. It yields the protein CASSLDLGREAFF.

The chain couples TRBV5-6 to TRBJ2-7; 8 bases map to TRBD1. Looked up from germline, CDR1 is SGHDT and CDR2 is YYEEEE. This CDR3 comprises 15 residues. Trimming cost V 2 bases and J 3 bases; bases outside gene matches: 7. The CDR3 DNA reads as TGTGCCAGCAGCTTACCCGGGACAGGAGGCTACGAGCAGTACTTC. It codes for CASSLPGTGGYEQYF.

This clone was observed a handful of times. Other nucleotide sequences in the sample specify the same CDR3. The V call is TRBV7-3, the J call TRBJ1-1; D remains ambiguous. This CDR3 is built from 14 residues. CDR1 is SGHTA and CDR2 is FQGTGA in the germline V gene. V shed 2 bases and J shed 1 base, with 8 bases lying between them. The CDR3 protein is CASSLEQTNTEAFF. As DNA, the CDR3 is TGTGCCAGCAGCTTAGAACAAACGAACACTGAAGCTTTCTTT.

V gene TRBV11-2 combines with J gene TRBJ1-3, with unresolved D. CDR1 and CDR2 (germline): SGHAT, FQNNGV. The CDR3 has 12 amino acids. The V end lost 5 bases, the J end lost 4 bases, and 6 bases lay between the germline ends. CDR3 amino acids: CASSQGGNTIYF. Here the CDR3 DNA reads TGTGCCAGCAGCCAAGGCGGAAACACCATATATTTT.

CDR3 DNA: TGTGCCAGCAGTGGAGGACACCAACCGGCTGAAGCTTTCTTT. It specifies CASSGGHQPAEAFF. The chain joins TRBV2 to TRBJ1-1, with TRBD1 as a possible D gene (5 bases). V dropped 4 bases and J dropped 6 bases, with 15 bases sitting between them. The CDR3 spans 14 residues. The germline CDR1 and CDR2 sequences are SNHLY and FYNNEI.

The DNA of the CDR3 is TGTGCCAGCAGCGTAGCGGACAGGGGTGAGGGCTACACCTTC. Encoded protein: CASSVADRGEGYTF. J is TRBJ1-2 and V is TRBV9, with 9 bases identical to TRBD1. V was pared by 0 bases and J by 8 bases, with 5 bases of the junction left unmatched. The CDR3 has 14 residues. Germline assignment: CDR1 SGDLS and CDR2 YYNGEE.

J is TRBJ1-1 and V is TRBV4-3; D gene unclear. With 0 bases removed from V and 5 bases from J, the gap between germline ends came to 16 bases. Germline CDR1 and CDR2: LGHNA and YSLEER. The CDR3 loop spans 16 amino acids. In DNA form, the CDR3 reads TGCGCCAGCAGCCAAGATCTCCCGGGAGTGGGGACTGAAGCTTTCTTT. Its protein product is CASSQDLPGVGTEAFF.

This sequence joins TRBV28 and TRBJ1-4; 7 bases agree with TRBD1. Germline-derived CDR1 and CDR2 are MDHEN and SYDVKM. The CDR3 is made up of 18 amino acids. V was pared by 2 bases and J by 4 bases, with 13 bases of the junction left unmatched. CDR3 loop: CASSLHYRGGLGNEKLFF. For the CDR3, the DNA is TGTGCCAGCAGTTTACACTACAGGGGTGGCTTGGGTAATGAAAAACTGTTTTTT.

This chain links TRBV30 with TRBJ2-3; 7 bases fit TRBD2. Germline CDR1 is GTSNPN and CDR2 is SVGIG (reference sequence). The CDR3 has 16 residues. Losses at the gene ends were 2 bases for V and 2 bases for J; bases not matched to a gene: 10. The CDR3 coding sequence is TGTGCCTGGAGTAGCCCTAGCGGAGGGCTCACAGATACGCAGTATTTT. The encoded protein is CAWSSPSGGLTDTQYF.

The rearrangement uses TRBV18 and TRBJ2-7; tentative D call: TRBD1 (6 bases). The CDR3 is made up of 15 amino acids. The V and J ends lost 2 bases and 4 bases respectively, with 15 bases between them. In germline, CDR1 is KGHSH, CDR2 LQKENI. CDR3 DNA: TGTGCCAGCTCACCAACTTCGGACAGTTTATACGAGCAGTACTTC. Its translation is CASSPTSDSLYEQYF.

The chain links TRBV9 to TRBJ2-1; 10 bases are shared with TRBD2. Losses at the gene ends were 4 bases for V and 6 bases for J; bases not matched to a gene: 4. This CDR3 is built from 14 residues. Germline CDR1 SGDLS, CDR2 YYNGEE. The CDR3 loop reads CASSPSGSSNEQFF. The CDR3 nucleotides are TGTGCCAGCAGCCCTAGCGGGAGCTCCAATGAGCAGTTCTTC. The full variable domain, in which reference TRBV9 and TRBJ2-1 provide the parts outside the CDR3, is DSGVTQTPKHLITATGQRVTLRCSPRSGDLSVYWYQQSLDQGLQFLIQYYNGEERAKGNILERFSAQQFPDLHSELNLSSLELGDSALYFCASSPSGSSNEQFFGPGTRLTVL.

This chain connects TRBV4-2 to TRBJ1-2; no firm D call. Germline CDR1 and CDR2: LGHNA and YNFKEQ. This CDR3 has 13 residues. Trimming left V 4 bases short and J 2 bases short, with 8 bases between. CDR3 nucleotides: TGTGCCAGCAGCCCATCAGAAAACTATGGCTACACCTTC. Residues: CASSPSENYGYTF.

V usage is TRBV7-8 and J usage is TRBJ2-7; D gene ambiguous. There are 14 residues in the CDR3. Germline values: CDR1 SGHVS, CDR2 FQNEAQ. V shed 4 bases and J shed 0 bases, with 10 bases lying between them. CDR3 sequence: CASSYTWSSYEQYF. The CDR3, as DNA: TGTGCCAGCAGCTACACCTGGAGCTCCTACGAGCAGTACTTC.

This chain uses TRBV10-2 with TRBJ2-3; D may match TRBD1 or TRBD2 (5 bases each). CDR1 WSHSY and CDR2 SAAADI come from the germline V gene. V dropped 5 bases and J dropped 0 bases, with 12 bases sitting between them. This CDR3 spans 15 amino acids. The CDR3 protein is CASSTPGSSTDTQYF. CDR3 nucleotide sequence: TGCGCCAGCAGTACACCAGGGAGTAGCACAGATACGCAGTATTTT.

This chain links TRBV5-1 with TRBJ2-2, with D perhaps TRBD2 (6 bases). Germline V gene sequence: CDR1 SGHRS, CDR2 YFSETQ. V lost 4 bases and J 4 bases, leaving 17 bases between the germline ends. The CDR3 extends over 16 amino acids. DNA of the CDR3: TGCGCCAGCAGCCCTAAAGGACACGGGGGCACCGGGGAGCTGTTTTTT. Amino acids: CASSPKGHGGTGELFF.

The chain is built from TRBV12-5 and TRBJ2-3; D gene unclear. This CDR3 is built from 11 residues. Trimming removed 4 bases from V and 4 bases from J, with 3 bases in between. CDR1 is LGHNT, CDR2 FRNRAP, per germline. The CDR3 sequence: CASGSADTQYF. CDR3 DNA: TGTGCTAGTGGTTCGGCAGATACGCAGTATTTT. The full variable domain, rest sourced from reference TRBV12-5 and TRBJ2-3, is DARVTQTPRHKVTEMGQEVTMRCQPILGHNTVFWYRQTMMQGLELLAYFRNRAPLDDSGMPKDRFSAEMPDATLATLKIQPSEPRDSAVYFCASGSADTQYFGPGTRLTVL.

Here the CDR3 DNA reads TGTGCCAGCAGCTTTACTAGCGCAGATACGCAGTATTTT. Translated, it gives CASSFTSADTQYF. This rearrangement joins TRBV11-3 to TRBJ2-3; the match to TRBD2 covers 7 bases. V gave up 3 bases and J gave up 4 bases; unmatched junction bases: 1. This CDR3 region has 13 residues. Germline CDR1 reads SGHNT; CDR2 reads YENEEA.

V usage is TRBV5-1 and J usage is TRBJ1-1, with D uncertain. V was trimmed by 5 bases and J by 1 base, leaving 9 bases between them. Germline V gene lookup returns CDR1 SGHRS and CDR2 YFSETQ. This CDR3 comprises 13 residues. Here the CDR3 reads CASRDPGNTEAFF. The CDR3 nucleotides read TGCGCCAGCAGGGACCCAGGGAACACTGAAGCTTTCTTT.